This T cell receptor beta chain was sequenced during a study of beta chain features in type 1 diabetes. Reverse transcribing all isolated RNA meant expressed TCRB transcripts were sequenced. The method was immunoSEQ multiplex PCR; TCRdb's version includes in-frame clones alone and lacks a portion of them. Of 900,000 or so clones in the sample, roughly 17% were seen once. Cell sorting via CD45RO/CCR7/CD25/CD127/CD95/CD27 was performed to obtain CD4+ naive, central memory, regulatory and stem cell-like memory cells. The germline gives CDR1 MNHNS, CDR2 SASEGT. Trimming shortened V by 1 base and J by 5 bases, and 2 bases separated the two germline ends. CDR3 length: 11 residues. Broader study findings: Patients with type 1 diabetes carried fewer insertions and had more deletions at their VDJ junctions. TCRB repertoires of naive, central memory and Treg cells appeared more similar among patients than among healthy donors. The influence of HLA type on TCRB rearrangement stayed undetermined.

Worth noting for this clone: Its antigen is unidentified. Other DNA sequences of this sample code for an identical CDR3.

The source material was naive CD4+ T cells from blood. The chain employs TRBV6-1 and TRBJ2-5, with D hard to call. The TCR originated in a woman aged 18-30 years in good health. CDR3 sequence (DNA): TGTGCCAGCAGTGAAGGGGAGACCCAGTACTTC. Translated, it gives CASSEGETQYF.